This T cell receptor beta chain was found in a study of blood T cell repertoires in COVID-19. V shed 7 bases and J shed 2 bases, with 16 bases lying between them. Germline V gene lookup returns CDR1 SGHTA and CDR2 FQGTGA. This CDR3 contains 15 residues. Authors' analysis steps: Reference gene primer amplification gave nucleated cell count estimates. TCRdb's table, derived via immunoSEQ multiplex PCR, lists solely in-frame clones and lacks some. The DNA was the basis for D and trimming; V, J and clone size are from that table. The sample contains 150,000 to 180,000 clones, 78% of which appear only once.

The chain employs TRBV7-3 and TRBJ2-3; tentatively, D is TRBD1 (5 bases). The sample comprised peripheral blood. The TCR was taken from a man of 80 years or more with acute or convalescent COVID-19. In nucleotides, the CDR3 is TGTGCCAGCACCCCCGGCAGGGATCACACAGATACGCAGTATTTT. Amino acid sequence: CASTPGRDHTDTQYF.